The rows below give T cell receptor beta chains drawn from one sample of a study of blood T cell repertoires in COVID-19. Here immunoSEQ multiplex PCR was the method, and the copy in TCRdb shows in-frame clones only, minus some. The sample yields 150,000 to 200,000 clones, roughly 85% seen once. Sample: PBMCs or T cells enriched from blood (not recorded which). The receptors come from a woman between 18 and 29 years old who had recovered from COVID-19. Each CDR3 is given with its conserved first and last residue. D genes are given only for firm matches. A clone size is listed for some rows: how often the clone was seen (once, few, many), or a class if it is expanded.

>TRBJ1-5|NA|NA|13|TRBV19
CASRTTGNQPQHF
TGTGCCAGTAGAACGACAGGTAATCAGCCCCAGCATTTT
>TRBJ2-7|NA|NA|13|TRBV27
CASSFGQGYEQYF
TGTGCCAGCAGTTTTGGGCAGGGCTACGAGCAGTACTTC
>TRBJ2-7|NA|TRBD1|15|TRBV3-1/TRBV3-2
CASSPGRDRVSEQYF
TGTGCCAGCAGCCCGGGCAGGGACAGGGTTTCCGAGCAGTACTTC
>TRBJ1-1|NA|NA|13|TRBV12-3/TRBV12-4
CASRLGGGTEAFF
TGTGCCAGCAGGCTAGGGGGGGGCACTGAAGCTTTCTTT
>TRBJ1-4|NA|TRBD1|15|TRBV15
CATNLDRAANEKLFF
TGTGCCACCAACCTAGACAGGGCCGCTAATGAAAAACTGTTTTTT
>TRBJ1-3|NA|TRBD1|13|TRBV6-6
CATGGISGNTIYF
TGTGCCACAGGGGGGATCTCTGGAAACACCATATATTTT
>TRBJ2-5|NA|TRBD1|12|TRBV30
CGWSGQRETQYF
TGTGGCTGGTCGGGACAGCGAGAGACCCAGTACTTC
>TRBJ2-2|NA|TRBD2|14|TRBV7-3
CASSHSGITGELFF
TGTGCCAGCAGCCATAGCGGGATCACCGGGGAGCTGTTTTTT
>TRBJ2-7|NA|NA|14|TRBV2
CATSSNRNSYEQYF
TGTGCCACCAGCAGTAACAGGAACTCCTACGAGCAGTACTTC
>TRBJ1-3|NA|NA|16|TRBV5-1
CASSSESSYAGNTIYF
TGCGCCAGCAGCTCCGAATCCTCGTATGCGGGAAACACCATATATTTT
>TRBJ1-2|once|NA|14|TRBV11-2
CASSSNQGSYGYTF
TGTGCCAGCAGCTCAAATCAGGGTTCCTATGGCTACACCTTC
>TRBJ1-2|NA|TRBD1|18|TRBV5-8
CASSLIGQGEPWLVGYTF
TGTGCCAGCAGCTTGATCGGACAGGGAGAACCCTGGCTTGTGGGCTACACCTTC
>TRBJ2-1|NA|NA|16|TRBV9
CASSVSAEISYNEQFF
TGTGCCAGCAGCGTCTCTGCGGAGATCTCCTACAATGAGCAGTTCTTC
>TRBJ2-7|NA|NA|15|TRBV3-1/TRBV3-2
CASSQWDKSSYEQYF
TGTGCCAGCAGCCAGTGGGACAAGAGCTCCTACGAGCAGTACTTC
>TRBJ1-1|NA|NA|12|TRBV18
CASSPDSTEAFF
TGTGCCAGCTCACCGGACAGCACTGAAGCTTTCTTT
>TRBJ2-3|NA|TRBD2|16|TRBV10-3
CATSSGGAISTDTQYF
TGTGCCACCTCTAGCGGGGGGGCCATCAGCACAGATACGCAGTATTTT
>TRBJ2-2|few|NA|15|TRBV30
CAWSSETGGSGELFF
TGTGCCTGGAGTAGCGAGACAGGCGGATCCGGGGAGCTGTTTTTT
>TRBJ2-1|NA|NA|17|TRBV7-6
CASSLAEPPNSYNEQFF
TGTGCCAGCAGCTTAGCGGAGCCCCCAAACTCCTACAATGAGCAGTTCTTC
>TRBJ1-2|NA|NA|14|TRBV4-1
CASSQDDRSYGYTF
TGCGCCAGCAGCCAAGATGACAGGAGCTATGGCTACACCTTC
>TRBJ2-7|NA|NA|15|TRBV5-1
CASSLVRGGSYEQYF
TGCGCCAGCAGCTTGGTTCGGGGAGGCTCCTACGAGCAGTACTTC
>TRBJ1-5|NA|TRBD1|13|TRBV18
CASSPQGDQPQHF
TGTGCCAGCTCACCCCAGGGGGATCAGCCCCAGCATTTT
>TRBJ1-2|NA|TRBD1|15|TRBV14
CASSLGQASNYGYTF
TGTGCCAGCAGCCTGGGACAGGCCTCTAACTATGGCTACACCTTC
>TRBJ1-2|NA|TRBD1|15|TRBV30
CAWSATGDAIYGYTF
TGTGCCTGGAGTGCCACAGGGGATGCGATCTATGGCTACACCTTC
>TRBJ1-1|once|NA|15|TRBV11-2
CASSLVGHPNTEAFF
TGTGCCAGCAGCTTAGTGGGACACCCGAACACTGAAGCTTTCTTT
>TRBJ2-2|NA|NA|17|TRBV28
CASSLWGGGSNTGELFF
TGTGCCAGCAGTTTATGGGGTGGGGGCTCGAACACCGGGGAGCTGTTTTTT
>TRBJ2-2|NA|TRBD1|15|TRBV10-1
CASTETGGMTGELFF
TGCGCCAGCACCGAGACAGGGGGAATGACCGGGGAGCTGTTTTTT
>TRBJ2-7|NA|NA|10|TRBV28
CASSTYEQYF
TGTGCCAGCTCAACCTACGAGCAGTACTTC
>TRBJ1-2|NA|TRBD1|13|TRBV19
CASNQQGAPGYTF
TGTGCCAGTAACCAACAGGGGGCGCCTGGCTACACCTTC
>TRBJ2-7|NA|TRBD2|14|TRBV27
CASSFRAGVYEQYF
TGTGCCAGCAGTTTCAGGGCGGGAGTGTACGAGCAGTACTTC
>TRBJ1-5|NA|TRBD1|15|TRBV28
CASKTGQGRDQPQHF
TGTGCCAGCAAGACGGGACAGGGTAGGGATCAGCCCCAGCATTTT
>TRBJ2-7|NA|TRBD2|16|TRBV5-1
CASSLSTSGSGYEQYF
TGCGCCAGCAGCTTGTCGACTAGCGGGAGCGGATACGAGCAGTACTTC
>TRBJ2-7|NA|NA|14|TRBV19
CATNQGRSSYEQYF
TGTGCCACAAATCAGGGGCGAAGCTCCTACGAGCAGTACTTC
>TRBJ2-7|NA|NA|11|TRBV20-1
CSARGEDEQYF
TGCAGTGCTAGAGGCGAGGACGAGCAGTACTTC
>TRBJ2-2|NA|TRBD1|19|TRBV5-1
CASSLMGQGPRGGAGELFF
TGCGCCAGCAGCCTGATGGGACAGGGGCCCCGTGGTGGGGCCGGGGAGCTGTTTTTT
>TRBJ2-3|NA|NA|15|TRBV5-8
CASSVESTSTDTQYF
TGTGCCAGCAGCGTAGAGAGCACTAGCACAGATACGCAGTATTTT
>TRBJ1-1|NA|NA|17|TRBV4-1
CASSQDNAGWRNTEAFF
TGCGCCAGCAGCCAAGATAATGCAGGGTGGAGGAACACTGAAGCTTTCTTT
>TRBJ1-2|NA|NA|14|TRBV5-4
CASSQLGRGSGYTF
TGTGCCAGCAGCCAGTTGGGGAGGGGTAGCGGCTACACCTTC
>TRBJ2-7|NA|TRBD1|16|TRBV18
CASSPPGQSSSYEQYF
TGTGCCAGCTCACCACCGGGACAGTCGAGCTCCTACGAGCAGTACTTC
>TRBJ1-2|NA|TRBD1|16|TRBV4-1
CASSQEPGQLIYGYTF
TGCGCCAGCAGCCAGGAACCGGGACAGCTAATCTATGGCTACACCTTC
>TRBJ2-2|NA|NA|15|TRBV4-2
CASSQDLVDTGELFF
TGTGCCAGCAGCCAAGATCTGGTAGACACCGGGGAGCTGTTTTTT
>TRBJ1-1|NA|NA|13|TRBV3-1/TRBV3-2
CASSQQRDTEAFF
TGTGCCAGCAGCCAACAACGGGACACTGAAGCTTTCTTT
>TRBJ1-3|NA|NA|14|TRBV6-5
CASSLSRAGNTIYF
TGTGCCAGCAGTTTGTCCAGGGCTGGAAACACCATATATTTT
>TRBJ2-7|NA|TRBD2|16|TRBV7-2
CASSYFPGTSGYEQYF
TGTGCCAGCAGCTATTTCCCCGGGACTAGCGGCTACGAGCAGTACTTC
>TRBJ2-3|NA|TRBD1|18|TRBV7-9
CASSLPPGQGTSTDTQYF
TGTGCCAGCAGCTTACCCCCCGGACAGGGGACCTCCACAGATACGCAGTATTTT
>TRBJ1-2|NA|NA|14|TRBV4-1
CASSQVHGSYGYTF
TGCGCCAGCAGCCAAGTTCATGGGAGCTATGGCTACACCTTC
>TRBJ1-2|NA|NA|14|TRBV15
CATSPPVNNYGYTF
TGTGCCACCAGCCCCCCAGTTAATAACTATGGCTACACCTTC
>TRBJ2-7|few|NA|13|TRBV19
CASSIGKGREQYF
TGTGCCAGTAGTATCGGGAAAGGGCGCGAGCAGTACTTC